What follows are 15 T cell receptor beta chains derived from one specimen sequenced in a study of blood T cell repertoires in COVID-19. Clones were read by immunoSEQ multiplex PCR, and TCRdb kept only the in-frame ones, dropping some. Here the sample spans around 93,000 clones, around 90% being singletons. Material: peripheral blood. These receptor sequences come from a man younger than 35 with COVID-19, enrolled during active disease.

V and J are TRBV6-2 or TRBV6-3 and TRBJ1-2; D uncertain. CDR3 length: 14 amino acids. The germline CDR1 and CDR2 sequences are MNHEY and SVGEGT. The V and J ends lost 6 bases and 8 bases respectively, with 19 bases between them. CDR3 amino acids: CASSYHTEIGGYTF. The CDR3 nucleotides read TGTGCCAGCAGCTATCACACGGAGATAGGAGGCTACACCTTC.

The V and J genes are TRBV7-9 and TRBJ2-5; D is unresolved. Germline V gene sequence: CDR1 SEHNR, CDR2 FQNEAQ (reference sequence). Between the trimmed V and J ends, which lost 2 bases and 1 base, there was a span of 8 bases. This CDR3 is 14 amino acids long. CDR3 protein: CASSLTGGQETQYF. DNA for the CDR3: TGTGCCAGCAGCTTAACTGGCGGCCAAGAGACCCAGTACTTC.

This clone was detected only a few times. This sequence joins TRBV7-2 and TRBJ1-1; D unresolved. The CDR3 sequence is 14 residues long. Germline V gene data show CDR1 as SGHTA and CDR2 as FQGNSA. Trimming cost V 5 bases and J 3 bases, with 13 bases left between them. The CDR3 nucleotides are TGTGCCAGCAGCAAACAACCAAAATACACTGAAGCTTTCTTT. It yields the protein CASSKQPKYTEAFF.

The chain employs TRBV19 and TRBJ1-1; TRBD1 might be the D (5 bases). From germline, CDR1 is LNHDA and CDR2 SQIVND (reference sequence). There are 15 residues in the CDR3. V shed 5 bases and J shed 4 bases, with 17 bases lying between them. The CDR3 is CASSARGGVRTEAFF. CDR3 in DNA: TGTGCCAGTAGTGCCCGTGGGGGGGTGCGCACTGAAGCTTTCTTT. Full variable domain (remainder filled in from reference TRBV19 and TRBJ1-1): DGGITQSPKYLFRKEGQNVTLSCEQNLNHDAMYWYRQDPGQGLRLIYYSQIVNDFQKGDIAEGYSVSREKKESFPLTVTSAQKNPTAFYLCASSARGGVRTEAFFGQGTRLTVV.

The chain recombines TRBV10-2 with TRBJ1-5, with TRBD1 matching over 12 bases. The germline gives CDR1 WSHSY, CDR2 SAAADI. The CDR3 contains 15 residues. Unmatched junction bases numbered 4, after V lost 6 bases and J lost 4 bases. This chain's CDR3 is CASRGTGGENQPQHF. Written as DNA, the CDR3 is TGCGCCAGCAGAGGGACAGGGGGCGAGAATCAGCCCCAGCATTTT.

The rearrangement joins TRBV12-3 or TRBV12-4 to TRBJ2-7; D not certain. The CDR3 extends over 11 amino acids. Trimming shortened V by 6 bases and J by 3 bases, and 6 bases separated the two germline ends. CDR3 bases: TGTGCCAGCAGCCCTAACTACGAGCAGTACTTC. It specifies CASSPNYEQYF.

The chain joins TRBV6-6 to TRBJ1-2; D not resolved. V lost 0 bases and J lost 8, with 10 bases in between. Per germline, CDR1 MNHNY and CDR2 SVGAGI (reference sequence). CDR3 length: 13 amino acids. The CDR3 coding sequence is TGTGCCAGCAGTTACTCCTCGGAGGGCGGCTACACCTTC. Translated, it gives CASSYSSEGGYTF.

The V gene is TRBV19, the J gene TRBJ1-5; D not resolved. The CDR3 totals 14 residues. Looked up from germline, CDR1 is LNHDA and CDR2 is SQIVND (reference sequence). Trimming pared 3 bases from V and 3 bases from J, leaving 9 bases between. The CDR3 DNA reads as TGTGCCAGTAGTATTCTGGGAGCCAATCAGCCCCAGCATTTT. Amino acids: CASSILGANQPQHF.

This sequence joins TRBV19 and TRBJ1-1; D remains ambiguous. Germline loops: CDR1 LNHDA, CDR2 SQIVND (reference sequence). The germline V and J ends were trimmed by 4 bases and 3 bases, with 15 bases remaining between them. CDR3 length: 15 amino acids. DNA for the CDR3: TGTGCCAGTAGTACCCGGGCCTTGAGGGACACTGAAGCTTTCTTT. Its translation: CASSTRALRDTEAFF.

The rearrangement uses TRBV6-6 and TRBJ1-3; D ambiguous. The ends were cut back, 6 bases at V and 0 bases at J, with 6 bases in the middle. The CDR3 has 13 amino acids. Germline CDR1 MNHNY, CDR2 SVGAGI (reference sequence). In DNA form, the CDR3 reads TGTGCCAGCAGACAAAGCTCTGGAAACACCATATATTTT. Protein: CASRQSSGNTIYF.

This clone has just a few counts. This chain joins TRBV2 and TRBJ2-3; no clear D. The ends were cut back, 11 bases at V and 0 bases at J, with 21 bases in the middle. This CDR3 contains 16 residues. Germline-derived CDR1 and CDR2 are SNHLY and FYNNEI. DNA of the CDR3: TGTGCCGGTCACCTCACGGCGCGGTCTAGCACAGATACGCAGTATTTT. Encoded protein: CAGHLTARSSTDTQYF.

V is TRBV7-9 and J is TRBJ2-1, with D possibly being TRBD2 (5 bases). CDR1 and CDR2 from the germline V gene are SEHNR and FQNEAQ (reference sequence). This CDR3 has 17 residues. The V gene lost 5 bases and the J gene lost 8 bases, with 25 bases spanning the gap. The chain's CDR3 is CASSKYNIPGTSYEQFF. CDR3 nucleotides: TGTGCCAGCAGCAAGTATAATATCCCGGGAACCTCCTATGAGCAGTTCTTC. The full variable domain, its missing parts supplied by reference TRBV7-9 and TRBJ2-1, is DTGVSQNPRHKITKRGQNVTFRCDPISEHNRLYWYRQTLGQGPEFLTYFQNEAQLEKSRLLSDRFSAERPKGSFSTLEIQRTEQGDSAMYLCASSKYNIPGTSYEQFFGPGTRLTVL.

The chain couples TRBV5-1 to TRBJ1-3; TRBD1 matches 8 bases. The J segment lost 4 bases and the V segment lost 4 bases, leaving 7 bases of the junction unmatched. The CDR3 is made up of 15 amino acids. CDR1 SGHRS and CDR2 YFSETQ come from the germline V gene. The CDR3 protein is CASSPQGAEGNTIYF. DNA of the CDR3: TGCGCCAGCAGCCCCCAGGGGGCGGAAGGAAACACCATATATTTT. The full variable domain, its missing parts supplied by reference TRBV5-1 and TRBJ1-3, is KAGVTQTPRYLIKTRGQQVTLSCSPISGHRSVSWYQQTPGQGLQFLFEYFSETQRNKGNFPGRFSGRQFSNSRSEMNVSTLELGDSALYLCASSPQGAEGNTIYFGEGSWLTVV.

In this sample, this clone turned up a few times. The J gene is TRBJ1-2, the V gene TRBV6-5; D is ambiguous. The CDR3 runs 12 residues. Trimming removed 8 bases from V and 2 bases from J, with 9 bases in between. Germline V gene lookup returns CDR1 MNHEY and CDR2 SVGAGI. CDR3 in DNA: TGTGCCAGCGTCGACAAGAACTATGGCTACACCTTC. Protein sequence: CASVDKNYGYTF.

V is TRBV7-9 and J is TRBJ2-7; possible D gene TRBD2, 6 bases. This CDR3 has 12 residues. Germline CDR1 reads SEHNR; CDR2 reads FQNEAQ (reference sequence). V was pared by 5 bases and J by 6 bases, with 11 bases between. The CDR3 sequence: CASSPHGGEQYF. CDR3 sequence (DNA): TGTGCCAGCAGCCCCCACGGGGGCGAGCAGTACTTC.